There are many counts of the clone carrying this T cell receptor beta chain. What it binds is unknown. This sample is drawn from a study of T-cell memory formation after mild COVID-19. Whole-study findings and limits: SARS-CoV-2 specificity of second-wave clones peaking day 37 was unconfirmed.

Germline V gene sequence: CDR1 SGHDT, CDR2 YYEEEE. The CDR3 spans 16 residues. V shed 7 bases and J 2 bases; nucleotides not matched to a gene: 10. In TCRdb, the 5' RACE reads were re-called with MiXCR into one record per CDR3 protein. The sample lists 150,000 to 200,000 distinct CDR3 sequences, under 14% occurring once. Source material: PBMCs or a T cell subset sorted from them (not recorded which). V gene TRBV5-6 combines with J gene TRBJ2-3; TRBD1 aligns across 10 bases. The receptor was derived from a man aged 18-30 years who had mild COVID-19 (a few samples of this study predate the infection). Cell type and time point are not known. CDR3 in DNA: TGTGCCAGCGACAAGACAGGGGGCGTACTCACAGATACGCAGTATTTT. Encoded protein: CASDKTGGVLTDTQYF. Filled out from reference TRBV5-6 and TRBJ2-3, the complete variable domain reads DAGVTQSPTHLIKTRGQQVTLRCSPKSGHDTVSWYQQALGQGPQFIFQYYEEEERQRGNFPDRFSGHQFPNYSSELNVNALLLGDSALYLCASDKTGGVLTDTQYFGPGTRLTVL.